These 29 T cell receptor beta chains originate from one sample sequenced in a study of T cell changes during pregnancy in multiple sclerosis. The repertoire was sequenced with immunoSEQ multiplex PCR; TCRdb's copy has only in-frame clones and lacks some. The data contain about 98,000 clones, roughly nine tenths of them singletons. Sequenced material: peripheral blood, taken after pregnancy. These receptors all come from a female donor in good health, enrolled as a control in a pregnancy study.

The chain carries TRBV2 and TRBJ2-5; 7 positions agree with TRBD1. V was pared by 8 bases and J by 1 base, with 4 bases of the junction left unmatched. The germline gives CDR1 SNHLY, CDR2 FYNNEI. The CDR3 spans 13 residues. The CDR3 DNA reads as TGTGCCAGCGGCCGGGACAGCCAAGAGACCCAGTACTTC. This sequence encodes CASGRDSQETQYF. Full variable domain (rest looked up from reference TRBV2 and TRBJ2-5): EPEVTQTPSHQVTQMGQEVILRCVPISNHLYFYWYRQILGQKVEFLVSFYNNEISEKSEIFDDQFSVERPDGSNFTLKIRSTKLEDSAMYFCASGRDSQETQYFGPGTRLLVL.

This chain uses TRBV7-9 with TRBJ2-3; the D is unclear. Trimming stripped 1 base from V and 5 bases from J, with 13 bases between. The CDR3 is 15 amino acids. The V gene's germline CDR1 is SEHNR and CDR2 FQNEAQ (reference sequence). The CDR3 reads CASSLDDRVIDTQYF. The DNA of the CDR3 is TGTGCCAGCAGCTTAGACGATAGAGTCATAGATACGCAGTATTTT.

Details on this clone: The sample has other DNA sequences that encode this CDR3 too. The chain joins TRBV27 to TRBJ1-1, with D perhaps TRBD1 (6 bases). CDR1 is MNHEY, CDR2 SMNVEV, per germline (reference sequence). V dropped 6 bases and J dropped 2 bases, with 10 bases sitting between them. The CDR3 loop spans 13 amino acids. CDR3 sequence: CASSLGGNTEAFF. CDR3 nucleotides: TGTGCCAGCAGCCTAGGGGGAAACACTGAAGCTTTCTTT.

The genes are TRBV19 and TRBJ2-2; D possibly corresponds to TRBD2 (5 bases). V was shortened by 7 bases and J by 1 base, with 10 bases between the two germline ends. The CDR3 consists of 14 residues. CDR1 and CDR2 from the germline V gene are LNHDA and SQIVND (reference sequence). DNA for the CDR3: TGTGCCAGTACCGTTCGGGAGAACACCGGGGAGCTGTTTTTT. Its protein is CASTVRENTGELFF.

The chain is built from TRBV6-1 and TRBJ2-3; 9 bases line up with TRBD2. The CDR3 is 14 amino acids. Germline V lookup: CDR1 MNHNS, CDR2 SASEGT. With V trimmed by 8 bases and J by 3 bases, 6 bases remained unmatched. CDR3 loop: CASLRGLATDTQYF. The CDR3 bases are TGTGCCAGCCTCAGGGGACTAGCAACAGATACGCAGTATTTT.

The genes are TRBV6-5 and TRBJ1-2, with TRBD1 matching 8 bases. Looked up from germline, CDR1 is MNHEY and CDR2 is SVGAGI. The CDR3 is made up of 15 amino acids. Trimming cost V 2 bases and J 0 bases; bases outside gene matches: 2. DNA for the CDR3: TGTGCCAGCAGTTACGGACAGGGTGCTAACTATGGCTACACCTTC. It specifies CASSYGQGANYGYTF.

This chain joins TRBV19 and TRBJ1-1; D gene unclear. Germline CDR1 and CDR2: LNHDA and SQIVND (reference sequence). This CDR3 comprises 13 residues. The V gene lost 5 bases and the J gene lost 1 base, with 8 bases spanning the gap. CDR3 amino acids: CASSFSGNTEAFF. The CDR3 DNA reads as TGTGCCAGTAGTTTTTCGGGGAACACTGAAGCTTTCTTT.

This chain joins TRBV5-4 and TRBJ2-7; 8 positions agree with TRBD1. Germline CDR1 reads SGHNT; CDR2 reads YYREEE (reference sequence). CDR3 size: 14 residues. V dropped 4 bases and J dropped 5; count of bases not matched to a gene: 8. The CDR3 spells CASSGGQGRNEQYF. The CDR3 DNA is TGTGCCAGCAGCGGAGGACAGGGTCGTAACGAGCAGTACTTC. The whole variable domain, remainder taken from reference TRBV5-4 and TRBJ2-7, is ETGVTQSPTHLIKTRGQQVTLRCSSQSGHNTVSWYQQALGQGPQFIFQYYREEENGRGNFPPRFSGLQFPNYSSELNVNALELDDSALYLCASSGGQGRNEQYFGPGTRLTVT.

The chain links TRBV13 to TRBJ1-3; 10 positions agree with TRBD1. This CDR3 region has 15 residues. Germline V lookup: CDR1 PRHDT, CDR2 FYEKMQ (reference sequence). V was pared by 2 bases and J by 6 bases, with 4 bases of the junction left unmatched. CDR3 in DNA: TGTGCCAGCAGCTTATCGGGACAGGGGTTAAACACCATATATTTT. It specifies CASSLSGQGLNTIYF.

The chain is built from TRBV11-2 and TRBJ2-2; D is unresolved. The germline gives CDR1 SGHAT, CDR2 FQNNGV. This CDR3 region has 12 residues. V lost 6 bases, J lost 3 bases, and 5 bases lay in between. CDR3 sequence (DNA): TGTGCCAGCAGACAATACACCGGGGAGCTGTTTTTT. The encoded protein is CASRQYTGELFF.

This chain connects TRBV29-1 to TRBJ2-7; 13 nucleotides agree with TRBD2. CDR1 and CDR2 (germline): SQVTM, ANQGSEA. The CDR3 covers 14 residues. With 3 bases clipped from V and 2 bases from J, the junction kept 1 base outside the gene matches. The CDR3 sequence: CSVEGLAGTYEQYF. DNA of the CDR3: TGCAGCGTTGAGGGACTAGCGGGAACCTACGAGCAGTACTTC.

The chain links TRBV27 to TRBJ2-5; 8 positions match TRBD1. Gene TRBJ2-7 matches the end of the DNA better, so the J call may be wrong. This CDR3 region has 12 residues. Germline CDR1 MNHEY, CDR2 SMNVEV (reference sequence). DNA for the CDR3: TGTGCCAGCAGGGGACAGGCCTACGAGCAGTACTTC. Protein product: CASRGQAYEQYF.

This chain connects TRBV9 to TRBJ2-6, with D unclear. Trimming removed 0 bases at V and 0 bases at J, with 10 bases between. The CDR3 totals 17 residues. Germline V gene lookup returns CDR1 SGDLS and CDR2 YYNGEE. The CDR3 sequence is CASSVDAWSSGANVLTF. The CDR3 DNA sequence: TGTGCCAGCAGCGTAGATGCTTGGAGCTCTGGGGCCAACGTCCTGACTTTC.

This chain joins TRBV29-1 and TRBJ1-2, with 7 nucleotides matching TRBD1. The V segment lost 1 base and the J segment 5 bases; nucleotides outside the gene matches: 10. This CDR3 comprises 15 residues. The germline CDR1 and CDR2 sequences are SQVTM and ANQGSEA. Here the CDR3 DNA reads TGCAGCGTTGAAGGGACGAGCAGGGGGGCTTATGGCTACACCTTC. Amino acid sequence: CSVEGTSRGAYGYTF. Full variable domain (missing parts from reference TRBV29-1 and TRBJ1-2): SAVISQKPSRDICQRGTSLTIQCQVDSQVTMMFWYRQQPGQSLTLIATANQGSEATYESGFVIDKFPISRPNLTFSTLTVSNMSPEDSSIYLCSVEGTSRGAYGYTFGSGTRLTVV.

J is TRBJ2-5 and V is TRBV10-3; 9 nucleotides agree with TRBD2. The trim removed 10 bases at V and 5 bases at J, leaving 11 bases unmatched. Germline V gene lookup returns CDR1 ENHRY and CDR2 SYGVKD. The CDR3 loop spans 14 amino acids. CDR3 region: CATYSGSFFETQYF. CDR3 bases: TGTGCCACCTATAGCGGGAGCTTTTTTGAGACCCAGTACTTC.

The chain recombines TRBV29-1 with TRBJ2-7; 7 bases are shared with TRBD1. J was trimmed by 5 bases and V by 4 bases; bases with no gene match: 14. The germline V gene has CDR1 SQVTM and CDR2 ANQGSEA. The CDR3 runs 15 residues. The CDR3 sequence: CSVVRSNRGTNEQYF. CDR3 DNA sequence: TGCAGCGTTGTTCGCTCGAACAGGGGAACGAACGAGCAGTACTTC.

The gene calls are TRBV19 and TRBJ2-1; a possible D gene is TRBD2 (6 bases). The V and J ends lost 8 bases and 6 bases respectively, with 14 bases between them. Per the germline V gene, CDR1 is LNHDA and CDR2 is SQIVND (reference sequence). This CDR3 contains 13 residues. CDR3 DNA sequence: TGTGCCAGTGGGGTTATGGGGGGCAATGAGCAGTTCTTC. Amino acid sequence: CASGVMGGNEQFF.

J is TRBJ2-7 and V is TRBV19; 8 bases line up with TRBD1. This CDR3 contains 15 residues. CDR1 is LNHDA, CDR2 SQIVND, per germline (reference sequence). After removal of 6 bases from V and 3 bases from J, the junction contained 10 bases not matched to a gene. The CDR3 reads CASSQATGAIYEQYF. The DNA of the CDR3 is TGTGCCAGTAGCCAAGCGACAGGGGCGATCTACGAGCAGTACTTC.

CDR3 coding DNA: TGTGCCGCACTTAGGGGGTATAACTATGGCTACACCTTC. Protein product: CAALRGYNYGYTF. The rearrangement uses TRBV6-5 and TRBJ1-2; D is possibly TRBD1 (6 bases). Germline CDR1 is MNHEY and CDR2 is SVGAGI. V gave up 11 bases and J gave up 1 base, with 14 bases separating them. The CDR3 contains 13 residues.

This clone was recorded once. V gene TRBV5-4 combines with J gene TRBJ1-1; maybe TRBD1 (5 bases). The V and J ends lost 2 bases and 4 bases respectively, with 15 bases between them. Germline assignment: CDR1 SGHNT and CDR2 YYREEE (reference sequence). CDR3 size: 15 residues. In DNA, the CDR3 is TGTGCCAGCAGCTTAGGTGGTGGGGGAGGCACTGAAGCTTTCTTT. It encodes CASSLGGGGGTEAFF. The complete variable domain, with remaining parts taken from reference TRBV5-4 and TRBJ1-1, reads ETGVTQSPTHLIKTRGQQVTLRCSSQSGHNTVSWYQQALGQGPQFIFQYYREEENGRGNFPPRFSGLQFPNYSSELNVNALELDDSALYLCASSLGGGGGTEAFFGQGTRLTVV.

The chain's CDR3 is CASSRRLAGDGGELFF. The CDR3 bases are TGTGCCAGCTCACGCCGACTAGCGGGAGACGGCGGGGAGCTGTTTTTT. V usage is TRBV18 and J usage is TRBJ2-2, with 12 bases fitting TRBD2. The V gene's germline CDR1 is KGHSH and CDR2 LQKENI. This CDR3 spans 16 amino acids. The ends lost 4 bases at V and 7 bases at J; junction bases unmatched: 7.

This clone was observed once. J is TRBJ2-7 and V is TRBV30; 10 positions agree with TRBD2. The V and J ends lost 2 bases and 2 bases, in that order; junction bases with no gene match: 12. The CDR3 extends over 17 amino acids. Germline assignment: CDR1 GTSNPN and CDR2 SVGIG (reference sequence). Written as DNA, the CDR3 is TGTGCCTGGAGTCAAAGCGGGGGGGCTCTGGACCCCTACGAGCAGTACTTC. Amino acid sequence: CAWSQSGGALDPYEQYF.

The chain recombines TRBV28 with TRBJ1-2, with TRBD1 identical over 7 bases. The trim removed 6 bases at V and 3 bases at J, leaving 13 bases unmatched. Per the germline V gene, CDR1 is MDHEN and CDR2 is SYDVKM. The CDR3 spans 16 residues. CDR3 nucleotide sequence: TGTGCCAGCAGGTACCAACAGGGGTACTTATACTATGGCTACACCTTC. Encoded protein: CASRYQQGYLYYGYTF.

The chain combines TRBV28 with TRBJ1-1; 8 bases are shared with TRBD1. The CDR3 is 15 amino acids. With V trimmed by 4 bases and J by 4 bases, 8 bases remained unmatched. Germline CDR1 reads MDHEN; CDR2 reads SYDVKM. CDR3 bases: TGTGCCAGCAGTTCCTCACAGGGGGTAGGCACTGAAGCTTTCTTT. Protein sequence: CASSSSQGVGTEAFF.

V and J are TRBV5-1 and TRBJ1-1; TRBD1 agrees at 8 bases. This CDR3 has 14 residues. J was trimmed by 2 bases and V by 4 bases; bases with no gene match: 4. Germline values: CDR1 SGHRS, CDR2 YFSETQ. DNA for the CDR3: TGCGCCAGCAGCCTGACAGGGGCCAACACTGAAGCTTTCTTT. It specifies CASSLTGANTEAFF.

The chain couples TRBV11-2 to TRBJ2-7; D may be TRBD2 (5 bases). The germline V gene encodes CDR1 SGHAT and CDR2 FQNNGV. V was pared by 5 bases and J by 9 bases, with 20 bases between. The CDR3 length is 14 residues. CDR3 region: CASSGDRLVRAQYF. The CDR3 DNA follows: TGTGCCAGCAGCGGCGACCGGCTTGTGCGGGCGCAGTACTTC.

The V gene is TRBV25-1, the J gene TRBJ2-3; possible D gene TRBD2, 5 bases. The CDR3 length is 14 residues. Trimming shortened V by 5 bases and J by 1 base, and 10 bases separated the two germline ends. Germline-derived CDR1 and CDR2 are MGHDK and SYGVNS. The DNA of the CDR3 is TGTGCCAGCAGTTCCCCCGGGGGCACAGATACGCAGTATTTT. It encodes CASSSPGGTDTQYF.

V gene TRBV7-3 combines with J gene TRBJ2-5, with TRBD2 matching 15 bases. The CDR3 consists of 15 residues. The germline V gene has CDR1 SGHTA and CDR2 FQGTGA. The V and J ends lost 5 bases and 5 bases, in that order; junction bases with no gene match: 3. CDR3 loop: CASSRTSGRGETQYF. The CDR3 bases are TGTGCCAGCAGCAGGACTAGCGGGAGGGGGGAGACCCAGTACTTC.

This clone was counted many times. The gene calls are TRBV27 and TRBJ2-1; 7 positions agree with TRBD1. The CDR3 loop spans 18 amino acids. The germline V gene encodes CDR1 MNHEY and CDR2 SMNVEV (reference sequence). V was clipped by 5 bases and J by 3 bases; unmatched bases: 16. CDR3 sequence (DNA): TGTGCCAGCAGTCCCCGTAGAGGGGGCCCCCCTTACTACAATGAGCAGTTCTTC. Translation: CASSPRRGGPPYYNEQFF.